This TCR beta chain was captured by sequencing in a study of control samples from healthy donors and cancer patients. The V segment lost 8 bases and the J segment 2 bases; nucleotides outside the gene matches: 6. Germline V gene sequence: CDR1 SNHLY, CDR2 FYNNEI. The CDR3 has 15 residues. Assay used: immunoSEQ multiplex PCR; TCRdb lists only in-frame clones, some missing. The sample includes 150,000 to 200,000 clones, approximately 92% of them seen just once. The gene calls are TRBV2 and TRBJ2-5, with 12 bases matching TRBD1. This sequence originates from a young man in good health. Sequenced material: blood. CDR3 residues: CASVGQGARQETQYF. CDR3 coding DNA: TGTGCCAGCGTGGGACAGGGGGCGAGGCAAGAGACCCAGTACTTC.